The present T cell receptor (beta chain) was sequenced within a study of cytomegalovirus exposure and HLA in healthy donors. Study-level findings and limits: An assumption of roughly uniform sequencing depth across donors underlay the presence/absence analyses. One variant, a missense change in DCLRE1C, was linked in a later analysis to TCR beta V- and J-gene trimming. Among the CMV-associated chains, a few were confirmed in vitro as specific for CMV antigens.

The PCR employed 60 Vbeta primers together with 13 Jbeta primers. Clones were sequenced by immunoSEQ multiplex PCR, and TCRdb holds only the in-frame ones, with some missing. This table holds about 200,000 clones, approximately 80% found once. CDR1 and CDR2 (germline): LNHDA, SQIVND (reference sequence). Trimming took off 5 bases at V and 2 bases at J, with 9 bases between the two ends. The CDR3 is made up of 14 amino acids. This clone has a handful of counts. Its antigen is still unknown. The sample was PBMCs. The chain links TRBV19 to TRBJ2-2; D is undetermined. The clonotype comes from a woman aged 25 to 39 in good health and CMV-seronegative. In DNA, the CDR3 is TGTGCCAGTAGTCCAAACAGCAACACCGGGGAGCTGTTTTTT. As protein: CASSPNSNTGELFF.